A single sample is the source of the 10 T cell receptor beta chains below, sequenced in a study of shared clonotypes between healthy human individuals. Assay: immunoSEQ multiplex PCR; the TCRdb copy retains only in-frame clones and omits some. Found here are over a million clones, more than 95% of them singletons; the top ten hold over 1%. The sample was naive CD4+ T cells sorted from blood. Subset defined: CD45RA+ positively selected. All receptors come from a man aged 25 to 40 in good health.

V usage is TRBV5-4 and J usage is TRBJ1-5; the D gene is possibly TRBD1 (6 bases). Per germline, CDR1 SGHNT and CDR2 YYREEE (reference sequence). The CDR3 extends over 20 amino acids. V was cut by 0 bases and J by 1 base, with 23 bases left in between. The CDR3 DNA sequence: TGTGCCAGCAGCTTGGCCCAGGGGCTTTGGGGTATGCAAAGCAATCAGCCCCAGCATTTT. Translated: CASSLAQGLWGMQSNQPQHF.

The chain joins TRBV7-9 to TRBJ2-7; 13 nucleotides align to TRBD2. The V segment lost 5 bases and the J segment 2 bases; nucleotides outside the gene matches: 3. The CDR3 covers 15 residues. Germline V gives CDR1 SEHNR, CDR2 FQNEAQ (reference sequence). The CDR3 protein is CASSRGTSGTYEQYF. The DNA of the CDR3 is TGTGCCAGCAGCCGGGGGACTAGCGGGACCTACGAGCAGTACTTC. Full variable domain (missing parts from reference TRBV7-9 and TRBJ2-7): DTGVSQNPRHKITKRGQNVTFRCDPISEHNRLYWYRQTLGQGPEFLTYFQNEAQLEKSRLLSDRFSAERPKGSFSTLEIQRTEQGDSAMYLCASSRGTSGTYEQYFGPGTRLTVT.

The CDR3 nucleotides are TGTGCCAGCGAACGACTAGCGGGGCCACAAGAGACCCAGTACTTC. Encoded protein: CASERLAGPQETQYF. The chain joins TRBV27 to TRBJ2-5, with TRBD2 matching 11 bases. Looked up from germline, CDR1 is MNHEY and CDR2 is SMNVEV (reference sequence). The CDR3 is 15 amino acids. V was clipped by 8 bases and J by 2 bases; unmatched bases: 7.

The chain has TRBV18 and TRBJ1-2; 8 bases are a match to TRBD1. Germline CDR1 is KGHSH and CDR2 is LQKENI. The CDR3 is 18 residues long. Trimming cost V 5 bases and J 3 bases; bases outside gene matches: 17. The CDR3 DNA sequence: TGTGCCAGCTCATCGGACAGGGCCTTGCACTTAGCCTACTATGGCTACACCTTC. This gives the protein CASSSDRALHLAYYGYTF. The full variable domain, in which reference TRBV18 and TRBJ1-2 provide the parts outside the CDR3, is NAGVMQNPRHLVRRRGQEARLRCSPMKGHSHVYWYRQLPEEGLKFMVYLQKENIIDESGMPKERFSAEFPKEGPSILRIQQVVRGDSAAYFCASSSDRALHLAYYGYTFGSGTRLTVV.

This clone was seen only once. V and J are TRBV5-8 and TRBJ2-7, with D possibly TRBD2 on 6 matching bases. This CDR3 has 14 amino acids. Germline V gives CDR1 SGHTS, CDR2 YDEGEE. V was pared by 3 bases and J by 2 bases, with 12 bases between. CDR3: CASSSGTDTYEQYF. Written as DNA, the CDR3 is TGTGCCAGCAGCTCCGGGACTGATACCTACGAGCAGTACTTC.

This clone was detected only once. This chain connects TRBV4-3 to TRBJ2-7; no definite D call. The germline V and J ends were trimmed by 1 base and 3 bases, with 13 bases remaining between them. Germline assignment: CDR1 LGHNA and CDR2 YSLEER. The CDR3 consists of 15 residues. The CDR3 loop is CASSQGRSVNYEQYF. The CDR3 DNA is TGCGCCAGCAGCCAAGGCAGGTCGGTAAACTACGAGCAGTACTTC.

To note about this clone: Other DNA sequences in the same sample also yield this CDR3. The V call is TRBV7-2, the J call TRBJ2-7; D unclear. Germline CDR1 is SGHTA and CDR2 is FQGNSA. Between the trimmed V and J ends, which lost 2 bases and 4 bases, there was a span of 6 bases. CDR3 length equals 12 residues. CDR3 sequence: CASSLMTYEQYF. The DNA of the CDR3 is TGTGCCAGCAGCTTAATGACATACGAGCAGTACTTC.

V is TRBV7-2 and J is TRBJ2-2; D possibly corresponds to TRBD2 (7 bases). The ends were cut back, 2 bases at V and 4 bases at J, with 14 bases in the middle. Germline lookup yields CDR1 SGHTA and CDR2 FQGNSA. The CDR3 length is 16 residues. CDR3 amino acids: CASSLRGGHFTGELFF. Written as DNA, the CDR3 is TGTGCCAGCAGCTTAAGGGGGGGACACTTCACCGGGGAGCTGTTTTTT. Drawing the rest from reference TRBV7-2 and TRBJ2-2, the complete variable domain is GAGVSQSPSNKVTEKGKDVELRCDPISGHTALYWYRQSLGQGLEFLIYFQGNSAPDKSGLPSDRFSAERTGGSVSTLTIQRTQQEDSAVYLCASSLRGGHFTGELFFGEGSRLTVL.

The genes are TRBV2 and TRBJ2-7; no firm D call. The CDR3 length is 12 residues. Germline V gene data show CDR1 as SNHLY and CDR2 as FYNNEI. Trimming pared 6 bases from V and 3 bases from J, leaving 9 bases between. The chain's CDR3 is CASSLGIYEQYF. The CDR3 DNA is TGTGCCAGCAGCCTGGGTATCTACGAGCAGTACTTC.

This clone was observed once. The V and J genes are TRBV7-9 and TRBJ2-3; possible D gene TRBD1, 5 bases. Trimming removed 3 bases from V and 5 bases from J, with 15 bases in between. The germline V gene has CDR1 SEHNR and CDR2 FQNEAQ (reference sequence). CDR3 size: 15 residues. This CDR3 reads CASSLTPGIGDTQYF. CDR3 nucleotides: TGTGCCAGCAGCTTGACCCCAGGGATTGGAGATACGCAGTATTTT.